This T cell receptor (beta chain) was captured in a study of T cell responses to AZD1222 COVID-19 vaccine listed by TCRdb under 2021. Regarding the research as a whole: AZD1222 recipients given second doses at about 4 weeks or at about 12 weeks were pooled, since spike-specific TCR depth and breadth were not found to differ between the two schedules. TCR sequencing was performed for fewer than 250 trial participants, of whom around 210 were given two doses of AZD1222 and approximately 25 were given two doses of MenACWY control vaccine. Trial participants were enrolled into age subgroups of 18-55, 56-69 and 70-plus years, which contained approximately 150, 30 and 60 TCR-sequenced participants, respectively. Overall study outcomes, separate from this receptor: Participants were mostly white British, with more females than males. The authors suggested clonal diversity may have been underestimated. Conclusions about previously exposed vaccinees are limited, since just 5 or 6 AZD1222 recipients were seropositive for SARS-CoV-2 at baseline. In the small 56-69-year group, the increase in depth fell short of significance, most likely because of low power. The vaccine-associated CD4 TCRs covered the entire spike protein, and the dominant responses fell in regions 160-218 and 743-854. Nearly half of unique spike-specific TCRs reportedly recognized epitopes outside regions mutated in the B.1.351 and B.1.1.7 variants. Spike-specific TCR breadth and depth rose significantly after two AZD1222 doses compared with day 0 and with MenACWY recipients. Because no day 14 peak-response samples were available, repertoires were characterized only after the peak T cell response.

As to this clone: The antigen it binds to is not known. The record has no base qualities; no much larger clone is one base away.

Including the terminal cysteine and phenylalanine, the CDR3 comprises 14 residues. Left in the record is the CDR3 DNA by itself, 42 bases read in frame from the first base. The junction carries 11 bases between V and J, which are trimmed by 6 bases and 3 bases respectively. Reading the germline V gene gives CDR1 SNHLY and CDR2 FYNNEI. Sample time point, as interpreted from the label and publication: baseline before first vaccination. Samples from vaccinated people were obtained from the UK trials COV001 and COV002, which included a single-blind randomized controlled phase 2/3 trial of AZD1222 (ChAdOx1 nCoV-19) in healthy adults. For TCRbeta chain sequencing, PBMC samples from trial participants were taken at day 0 and at day 28 after the second dose. The CDR3 regions of human TCRbeta chains were analyzed by immunosequencing. The authors' pipeline ran thus. TCRs in the repertoires were compared against a reference library of SARS-CoV-2-specific TCRs that had been generated with the MIRA antigen-specificity platform. Breadth was defined as the fraction of unique TCRs that were SARS-CoV-2-associated, and depth was defined as the fraction of total T cells that were SARS-CoV-2-associated. Using the MIRA data, each spike-specific TCR was mapped to the spike region that the TCR reacts to and placed in a CD4 or CD8 class. Log10-transformed breadth and depth values were compared by one-way ANOVA with Sidak's multiple comparisons tests. TCRdb re-hosts the immuneACCESS table, in-frame sequences only. Its copies lack some clones; in the studies checked, an unresolved V gene accounts for under half of them, and the cause for the rest is not known. The D gene and trimming were derived from the DNA, and the V and J assignments and clone size from that table. The sample contains around 84,000 clones, around 87% of them found a single time. Roughly 31% of the sample rests with the top ten.

The V and J segments used are TRBV2 and TRBJ2-2; no D segment can be confidently identified. The sample here was peripheral blood, taken on day 0 of AZD1222 vaccination. The sequence came from an adult in good health. The DNA is TGTGCCAGCAGAGAGCCAAGGGACACCGGGGAGCTGTTTTTT. It encodes CASREPRDTGELFF. The full variable domain, completed from the reference TRBV2 and TRBJ2-2 proteins outside the CDR3, reads EPEVTQTPSHQVTQMGQEVILRCVPISNHLYFYWYRQILGQKVEFLVSFYNNEISEKSEIFDDQFSVERPDGSNFTLKIRSTKLEDSAMYFCASREPRDTGELFFGEGSRLTVL.